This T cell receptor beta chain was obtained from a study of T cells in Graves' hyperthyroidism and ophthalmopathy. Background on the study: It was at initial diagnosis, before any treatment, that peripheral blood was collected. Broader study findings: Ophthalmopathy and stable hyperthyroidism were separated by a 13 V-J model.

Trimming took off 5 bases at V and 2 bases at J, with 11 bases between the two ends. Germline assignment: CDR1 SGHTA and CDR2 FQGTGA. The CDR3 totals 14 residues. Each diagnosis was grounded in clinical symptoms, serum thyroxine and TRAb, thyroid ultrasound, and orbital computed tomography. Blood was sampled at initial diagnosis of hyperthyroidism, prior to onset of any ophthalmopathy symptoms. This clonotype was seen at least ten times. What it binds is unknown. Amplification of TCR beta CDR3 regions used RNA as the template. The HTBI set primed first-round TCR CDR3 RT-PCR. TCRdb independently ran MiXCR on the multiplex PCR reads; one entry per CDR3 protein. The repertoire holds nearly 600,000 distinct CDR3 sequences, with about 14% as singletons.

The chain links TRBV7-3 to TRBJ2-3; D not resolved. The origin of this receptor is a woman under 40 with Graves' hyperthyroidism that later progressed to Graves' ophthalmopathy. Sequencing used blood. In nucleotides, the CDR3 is TGTGCCAGCAGCCCCGGCTCGGACACAGATACGCAGTATTTT. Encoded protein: CASSPGSDTDTQYF.